Listed below are T cell receptor beta chains from one sample, sequenced in a study of shared clonotypes between healthy human individuals. Sequencing was performed with immunoSEQ multiplex PCR; in TCRdb, only in-frame clones are kept and a portion is missing. Found here are millions of clones, just over 90% of them singletons; the top ten hold 0.3% to 0.4%. The sample taken for sequencing was naive CD4+ T cells from PBMCs. The origin of the receptors is a man younger than 35 in good health. Some clones in this sample may be carry-over from other donors' samples. CDR3s include the opening cysteine and the closing phenylalanine or tryptophan. The D gene is left open where the match is weak. Size values are once, few and many counts, or a class for expanded clones, and some rows have none.

d_call	v_call	clone_size	j_call	cdr3_aa	cdr3_nt
NA	TRBV28	NA	TRBJ2-7	CASSSQGVWGAEDYEQYF	TGTGCCAGCAGCTCCCAAGGTGTTTGGGGGGCGGAAGACTACGAGCAGTACTTC
TRBD2	TRBV30	NA	TRBJ2-2	CAWKGGRVTGELFF	TGTGCCTGGAAGGGCGGGAGGGTGACCGGGGAGCTGTTTTTT
NA	TRBV7-9	NA	TRBJ2-1	CASSLAGGWDNEQFF	TGTGCCAGCAGCTTAGCCGGGGGCTGGGACAATGAGCAGTTCTTC
NA	TRBV7-2	NA	TRBJ2-3	CASSFDLTDTQYF	TGTGCCAGCAGCTTCGACCTCACAGATACGCAGTATTTT
NA	TRBV20-1	once	TRBJ2-7	CSARATGEQYF	TGCAGTGCTAGGGCGACGGGCGAGCAGTACTTC
NA	TRBV7-2	once	TRBJ2-7	CASSLGAGGTYEQYF	TGTGCCAGCAGCTTAGGCGCGGGTGGTACCTACGAGCAGTACTTC
TRBD1	TRBV6-1	NA	TRBJ2-3	CASSAQGGTDTQYF	TGTGCCAGCAGTGCGCAGGGGGGCACAGATACGCAGTATTTT
NA	TRBV10-3	NA	TRBJ1-1	CAISEGGGFNTEAFF	TGTGCCATCAGTGAAGGAGGCGGATTTAACACTGAAGCTTTCTTT
NA	TRBV4-1	NA	TRBJ2-2	CASSLRGQGRATGELFF	TGCGCCAGCAGCCTAAGAGGGCAGGGCCGAGCCACCGGGGAGCTGTTTTTT
NA	TRBV5-1	NA	TRBJ2-1	CASSFRGSAGEQFF	TGCGCCAGCAGCTTCAGGGGCTCGGCCGGTGAGCAGTTCTTC
TRBD1	TRBV27	NA	TRBJ2-2	CATKPRTGRNTGELFF	TGTGCCACCAAACCACGGACAGGGAGGAACACCGGGGAGCTGTTTTTT
NA	TRBV29-1	NA	TRBJ2-5	CSVGPEQETQYF	TGCAGCGTTGGTCCAGAGCAAGAGACCCAGTACTTC
NA	TRBV28	once	TRBJ2-6	CASSPFRNGANVLTF	TGTGCCAGCAGTCCGTTTCGCAATGGGGCCAACGTCCTGACTTTC
TRBD1	TRBV27	NA	TRBJ2-7	CASSLGLDRRLYEQYF	TGTGCCAGCAGTTTGGGCCTGGACAGGCGTTTATACGAGCAGTACTTC
NA	TRBV5-1	NA	TRBJ1-1	CASSFVGMKNTEAFF	TGCGCCAGCAGCTTCGTGGGGATGAAGAACACTGAAGCTTTCTTT
NA	TRBV19	NA	TRBJ2-5	CASSIPLGETQYF	TGTGCCAGTAGTATACCACTCGGGGAGACCCAGTACTTC
TRBD1	TRBV6-1	NA	TRBJ1-1	CASNKDRGYTEAFF	TGTGCCAGCAACAAGGACAGGGGTTACACTGAAGCTTTCTTT
NA	TRBV6-1	NA	TRBJ2-7	CASSEAGGPSLGEQYF	TGTGCCAGCAGTGAAGCGGGGGGGCCGTCTTTAGGGGAGCAGTACTTC
TRBD2	TRBV5-4	NA	TRBJ2-1	CASSLTSGVQRKQFF	TGTGCCAGCAGCTTAACTAGCGGGGTCCAGCGGAAGCAGTTCTTC
NA	TRBV5-1	NA	TRBJ2-6	CASSSYSGANVLTF	TGCGCCAGCAGCTCCTACTCTGGGGCCAACGTCCTGACTTTC
TRBD1	TRBV5-1	once	TRBJ2-7	CASTNGDRDAGEQYF	TGCGCCAGCACCAACGGGGACAGGGACGCCGGCGAGCAGTACTTC
NA	TRBV7-9	NA	TRBJ2-7	CASSSRGPYEQYF	TGTGCCAGCAGCTCGAGGGGCCCCTACGAGCAGTACTTC
NA	TRBV6-1	NA	TRBJ2-7	CASSEWVGGDEQYF	TGTGCCAGCAGTGAATGGGTTGGCGGGGACGAGCAGTACTTC
NA	TRBV28	NA	TRBJ1-1	CASSLTAMNTEAFF	TGTGCCAGCAGTTTGACAGCTATGAACACTGAAGCTTTCTTT
NA	TRBV4-3	NA	TRBJ2-3	CASSPRGGGRRDTQYF	TGCGCCAGCAGCCCCCGCGGAGGGGGCCGTCGAGATACGCAGTATTTT
TRBD1	TRBV7-9	NA	TRBJ1-5	CASSQAGGYQPQHF	TGTGCCAGCAGCCAGGCAGGGGGATATCAGCCCCAGCATTTT
NA	TRBV2	NA	TRBJ2-7	CASSRQRYEQYF	TGTGCCAGCAGTCGACAGCGCTACGAGCAGTACTTC
TRBD2	TRBV28	NA	TRBJ2-6	CASSPGLAGDSGANVLTF	TGTGCCAGCAGTCCCGGACTAGCGGGGGACTCTGGGGCCAACGTCCTGACTTTC
TRBD1	TRBV10-3	NA	TRBJ1-3	CAISYGRGDTIYF	TGTGCCATCAGTTACGGCAGGGGGGACACCATATATTTT
NA	TRBV9	NA	TRBJ2-3	CASSAYGTDTQYF	TGTGCCAGCAGCGCGTACGGCACAGATACGCAGTATTTT
TRBD1	TRBV2	few	TRBJ1-2	CASRQGGGYTF	TGTGCCAGCAGGCAGGGGGGAGGCTACACCTTC
TRBD2	TRBV4-1	NA	TRBJ2-5	CASSQSAGGARVQETQYF	TGCGCCAGCAGCCAATCGGCGGGGGGCGCAAGGGTCCAAGAGACCCAGTACTTC
NA	TRBV19	NA	TRBJ2-5	CASSIADSRTQYF	TGTGCCAGTAGTATCGCGGACTCCCGGACCCAGTACTTC
TRBD1	TRBV4-3	NA	TRBJ2-7	CASSQEGTASYEQYF	TGCGCCAGCAGCCAAGAAGGGACAGCCTCCTACGAGCAGTACTTC
NA	TRBV19	once	TRBJ2-1	CATSNPYSEQFF	TGTGCCACTTCTAACCCTTACAGTGAGCAGTTCTTC
TRBD1	TRBV2	NA	TRBJ1-1	CASSGQGPNTEAFF	TGTGCCAGCAGTGGACAGGGGCCGAACACTGAAGCTTTCTTT
NA	TRBV27	few	TRBJ1-2	CASSLSRRNYGYTF	TGTGCCAGCAGTTTATCGCGTCGTAACTATGGCTACACCTTC
NA	TRBV25-1	once	TRBJ1-6	CASSESRGRGSPLHF	TGTGCCAGCAGTGAATCTAGGGGCCGTGGGTCACCCCTCCACTTT
NA	TRBV5-6	NA	TRBJ2-1	CASSPGSHHNEQFF	TGTGCCAGCAGCCCCGGCAGCCATCACAATGAGCAGTTCTTC
TRBD2	TRBV9	NA	TRBJ2-3	CASSVAHSSGGFTDTQYF	TGTGCCAGCAGCGTAGCTCATAGTAGCGGGGGCTTCACAGATACGCAGTATTTT
NA	TRBV5-1	NA	TRBJ1-1	CASRLGTPNTEAFF	TGCGCCAGCAGACTAGGGACACCGAACACTGAAGCTTTCTTT
TRBD1	TRBV28	NA	TRBJ2-7	CASSSPGTGGREQYF	TGTGCCAGCAGTTCCCCGGGGACAGGGGGCCGCGAGCAGTACTTC
NA	TRBV5-4	NA	TRBJ2-3	CASSPKTGTDTQYF	TGTGCCAGCAGCCCTAAGACAGGCACAGATACGCAGTATTTT
NA	TRBV7-9	NA	TRBJ2-1	CASKGNNEQFF	TGTGCCAGCAAGGGGAACAATGAGCAGTTCTTC
NA	TRBV23-1	NA	TRBJ1-5	CASSHRGGGNQPQHF	TGCGCCAGCAGCCACCGGGGAGGGGGCAATCAGCCCCAGCATTTT
TRBD1	TRBV6-1	NA	TRBJ1-2	CASSENRGSYGYTF	TGTGCCAGCAGTGAGAACAGGGGCTCCTATGGCTACACCTTC
NA	TRBV10-3	NA	TRBJ1-5	CAIRGAQGPQHF	TGTGCCATCAGGGGGGCCCAGGGGCCCCAGCATTTT
NA	TRBV29-1	NA	TRBJ2-2	CSVRETNTGELFF	TGCAGCGTGAGGGAGACCAACACCGGGGAGCTGTTTTTT
NA	TRBV2	NA	TRBJ2-2	CASSGETTGELFF	TGTGCCAGCAGTGGTGAGACAACCGGGGAGCTGTTTTTT
NA	TRBV5-1	NA	TRBJ2-7	CASSLSVTSYEQYF	TGCGCCAGCAGCTTGTCCGTCACTTCCTACGAGCAGTACTTC
NA	TRBV2	NA	TRBJ2-7	CASSDQGAAYEQYF	TGTGCCAGCAGTGATCAGGGTGCGGCCTACGAGCAGTACTTC
NA	TRBV27	NA	TRBJ2-7	CASSPNVAGDYEQYF	TGTGCCAGCAGTCCGAATGTGGCAGGGGACTACGAGCAGTACTTC
NA	TRBV5-1	NA	TRBJ2-2	CASSSPGAGRAGELFF	TGCGCCAGCAGCTCGCCAGGGGCAGGGCGGGCCGGGGAGCTGTTTTTT
NA	TRBV28	NA	TRBJ2-5	CASSTPGHTETQYF	TGTGCCAGCAGTACCCCGGGGCATACGGAGACCCAGTACTTC